This record covers a single T cell receptor beta chain. The antigen is unknown. The source of the sample is a study of radiation and T cells in renal cell carcinoma. Time point defined: blood 2 weeks post-SBRT. As to treatment: 15 Gy SBRT to primary tumor, nephrectomy 4 weeks later. Generated by immunoSEQ multiplex PCR, the TCRdb table keeps only in-frame clones and is missing some. The sample has about 130,000 clones, approximately 90% seen once. Study-wide points: In blood, top tumor clones expanded by 2 weeks, shrinking by 4.

Trimming took 4 bases from V and 6 from J, leaving 17 bases between them. The germline V gene has CDR1 SGHDT and CDR2 YYEEEE. The CDR3 is 14 amino acids. The starting material was blood, obtained from a patient whose treatment included radiotherapy and nephrectomy. This chain uses TRBV5-6 with TRBJ2-7, with D uncertain. The receptor was derived from a woman in her 70s with renal cell carcinoma. As DNA, the CDR3 is TGTGCCAGCAGCCCCTATGTTCGGGTACGCGAGCAGTACTTC. Protein sequence: CASSPYVRVREQYF.